These 11 T cell receptor beta chains came from one sample sequenced in a study of T-cell memory formation after mild COVID-19. TCRdb itself ran the 5' RACE reads through MiXCR, one entry per CDR3 protein. The table has about 400,000 distinct CDR3 sequences, approximately 15% seen once. The specimen sequenced was PBMCs or a T cell subset sorted from them (not recorded which). The receptors derive from a man aged 18 to 35 who had mild COVID-19 (a few samples of this study predate the infection). Cell type and time point are not known.

Here the CDR3 DNA reads TGCGCCAGCAGCTTAAACTCGTACGTTAAGGATGGCTACACCTTC. This encodes CASSLNSYVKDGYTF. The rearrangement joins TRBV5-1 to TRBJ1-2; D call uncertain. V lost 2 bases and J lost 6, with 17 bases in between. The CDR3 sequence is 15 residues long. The germline CDR1 and CDR2 sequences are SGHRS and YFSETQ.

This clonotype has just a few counts. J is TRBJ2-2 and V is TRBV12-3 or TRBV12-4; D possibly corresponds to TRBD1 (6 bases). The CDR3 is made up of 17 amino acids. Trimming shortened V by 6 bases and J by 0 bases, and 17 bases separated the two germline ends. Here the CDR3 reads CASSTSAGTTNTGELFF. The CDR3 DNA follows: TGTGCCAGCAGCACCTCGGCCGGGACAACGAACACCGGGGAGCTGTTTTTT.

The chain carries TRBV4-2 and TRBJ2-7, with a possible D match to TRBD2 (6 bases). This CDR3 spans 16 amino acids. V was clipped by 0 bases and J by 7 bases, with 19 bases between them. From germline, CDR1 is LGHNA and CDR2 YNFKEQ. The CDR3 loop is CASSQESGLSRGEQYF. The CDR3 DNA reads TGTGCCAGCAGCCAAGAATCGGGACTCTCCAGAGGGGAGCAGTACTTC.

The rearrangement uses TRBV6-5 and TRBJ2-3; D unclear. This CDR3 has 13 residues. Germline V lookup: CDR1 MNHEY, CDR2 SVGAGI. Trimming shortened V by 6 bases and J by 5 bases, and 12 bases separated the two germline ends. The CDR3 here is CASSPRPRDTQYF. The CDR3 DNA reads as TGTGCCAGCAGCCCCCGGCCGCGAGATACGCAGTATTTT.

This clonotype appeared once. The CDR3 spells CASNQRRHYNEQFF. Written as DNA, the CDR3 is TGTGCCAGCAATCAACGGAGACACTACAATGAGCAGTTCTTC. V usage is TRBV3-2 and J usage is TRBJ2-1. TRBV3-2 is noted as a pseudogene. The CDR3 runs to 14 residues.

A few counts support this clonotype. The chain combines TRBV4-1 with TRBJ2-7; D unresolved. V gave up 3 bases and J gave up 2 bases, with 11 bases separating them. The CDR3 covers 14 residues. Per germline, CDR1 MGHRA and CDR2 YSYEKL. CDR3 DNA: TGCGCCAGCAGCCATCGCGGCGGCACCTACGAGCAGTACTTC. It encodes CASSHRGGTYEQYF.

Ten or more counts support this clonotype. The chain recombines TRBV14 with TRBJ1-2; no reliable D call. This CDR3 has 13 amino acids. Germline V gives CDR1 SGHDN, CDR2 FVKESK. The ends were cut back, 3 bases at V and 4 bases at J, with 9 bases in the middle. CDR3 in amino acids: CASSHGPSYGYTF. CDR3 nucleotide sequence: TGTGCCAGCAGCCACGGACCTTCCTATGGCTACACCTTC.

The V call is TRBV2, the J call TRBJ2-5; D not resolved. CDR1 and CDR2 from the germline V gene are SNHLY and FYNNEI. V was pared by 0 bases and J by 5 bases, with 13 bases between. CDR3 length: 15 residues. The CDR3 nucleotides read TGTGCCAGCAGTGAAGCACGGTCAAAAATGGAGACCCAGTACTTC. Protein sequence: CASSEARSKMETQYF.

The chain carries TRBV29-1 and TRBJ2-3; maybe TRBD2 (5 bases). V was cut by 0 bases and J by 0 bases, with 10 bases left in between. CDR3 size: 15 residues. CDR1 and CDR2 (germline): SQVTM, ANQGSEA. In DNA form, the CDR3 reads TGCAGCGTTGAAGATGGGAGCGTTAGCACAGATACGCAGTATTTT. Amino acid sequence: CSVEDGSVSTDTQYF.

This clonotype was detected ten times or more. The V gene is TRBV5-1, the J gene TRBJ2-5; the D gene is possibly TRBD2 (6 bases). Trimming took off 4 bases at V and 5 bases at J, with 15 bases between the two ends. This CDR3 is 14 amino acids long. Looked up from germline, CDR1 is SGHRS and CDR2 is YFSETQ. The CDR3 nucleotides are TGCGCCAGCAGCCCGGCGGGGATCGGGGAGACCCAGTACTTC. Its protein product is CASSPAGIGETQYF.

This clonotype was detected a few times. The chain combines TRBV7-9 with TRBJ2-7; 7 positions match TRBD1. J was trimmed by 3 bases and V by 5 bases; bases with no gene match: 7. The CDR3 is 14 amino acids. Germline loops: CDR1 SEHNR, CDR2 FQNEAQ (reference sequence). CDR3 in amino acids: CASSVGTDRYEQYF. DNA of the CDR3: TGTGCCAGCAGCGTCGGGACAGATCGCTACGAGCAGTACTTC.